Sequencing of this TCR beta chain was carried out in a study of CD4+ T cells in melanoma. Study-wide points: CD8+ T cell, macrophage and B cell function reportedly correlated with neoantigen-specific CD4+ T cells. In melanoma, neoantigen-specific CD4+ T cells reportedly differed in differentiation state.

Measured with immunoSEQ multiplex PCR; TCRdb has only the in-frame clones, and not every one. Of 120,000 to 150,000 clones listed, about nine tenths are singletons. On this clone: The antigen remains unidentified.

This CDR3 contains 14 residues. With V trimmed by 3 bases and J by 0 bases, 1 base remained unmatched. CDR1 is SGHRS, CDR2 YFSETQ, per germline. J is TRBJ1-1 and V is TRBV5-1; 8 nucleotides line up with TRBD1. This sequence originates from a human donor with melanoma. CDR3 amino acids: CASSWTGMNTEAFF. For the CDR3, the DNA is TGCGCCAGCAGCTGGACAGGGATGAACACTGAAGCTTTCTTT.